The present T cell receptor (beta chain) was sequenced within a study of T cell responses to AZD1222 COVID-19 vaccine. Study-wide findings and caveats: Nearly half of spike-specific TCRs reportedly target unmutated variant regions. Along spike, vaccine-associated CD4 TCRs were found throughout, with dominance at 160-218 and 743-854. At study baseline, merely six AZD1222 recipients were seropositive.

To note about this clone: The antigen is unknown.

Profiling relied on immunoSEQ multiplex PCR, and the TCRdb table lists in-frame clones only, not all of them. The profile shows approximately 70,000 clones, about 85% of them singletons. This sequence originates from an adult in good health. Specimen: peripheral blood, collected on day 0 of AZD1222 vaccination.

In nucleotides, the CDR3 is TGTGCCAGCAGCGAAGAGAGGGTGGGAGCTAGACTTCATCAGTACTTC. Residues: CASSEERVGARLHQYF. The chain carries TRBV21-1 and TRBJ2-4; the DNA was not used to check the table's D call, TRBD2. TRBV21-1 is assigned pseudogene status. The CDR3 consists of 16 residues.